These 15 T cell receptor beta chains were all obtained from the same sample, sequenced in a study of Ad26.COV2.S vaccination and SARS-CoV-2 variants. Treatment noted: some 19 received Ad26.COV2.S at low or high dose, single or two shots; several received placebo; per-sample allocation not given. Specimens were obtained on day 63 following the first vaccine or placebo injection. This table comes from immunoSEQ multiplex PCR, and its TCRdb copy is limited to in-frame clones, with some not included. The data hold roughly 460,000 clones, with roughly nine tenths observed a single time. Sequencing was performed on peripheral blood, taken in a trial of Ad26.COV2.S vaccine versus placebo. These receptors were obtained from a person aged 18 to 59 who received the Ad26.COV2.S COVID-19 vaccine or a placebo.

V and J are TRBV5-1 and TRBJ1-2; no reliable D call. This CDR3 comprises 14 residues. Germline V gives CDR1 SGHRS, CDR2 YFSETQ. Trimming stripped 0 bases from V and 0 bases from J, with 6 bases between. The DNA of the CDR3 is TGCGCCAGCAGCTTGGAGGGAGCTAACTATGGCTACACCTTC. Its translation is CASSLEGANYGYTF.

The V call is TRBV19, the J call TRBJ1-5; 7 nucleotides match TRBD1. Trimming removed 6 bases from V and 3 bases from J; junction bases left unmatched: 14. CDR1 and CDR2 (germline): LNHDA, SQIVND (reference sequence). The CDR3 spans 17 residues. The CDR3, as DNA: TGTGCCAGTAGAATGGGTACGGGGACAGTGGCCAATCAGCCCCAGCATTTT. It translates to CASRMGTGTVANQPQHF.

Remarks on this clone: Other DNA sequences in this specimen translate into the identical CDR3. The V gene is TRBV18, the J gene TRBJ2-3; D is ambiguous. Trimming removed 3 bases at V and 2 bases at J, with 6 bases between. This CDR3 has 13 residues. Germline lookup yields CDR1 KGHSH and CDR2 LQKENI. CDR3 residues: CASSPSYTDTQYF. CDR3 sequence (DNA): TGTGCCAGCTCACCCTCATACACAGATACGCAGTATTTT.

The chain is built from TRBV28 and TRBJ2-2; TRBD1 aligns across 8 bases. Germline loops: CDR1 MDHEN, CDR2 SYDVKM. The CDR3 is 15 amino acids. The V segment lost 6 bases and the J segment 1 base; nucleotides outside the gene matches: 4. The CDR3 loop reads CASSQDRGNTGELFF. The CDR3 DNA follows: TGTGCCAGCAGCCAAGACAGGGGGAACACCGGGGAGCTGTTTTTT.

The V call is TRBV15, the J call TRBJ1-2; D is perhaps TRBD1 (5 bases). V dropped 2 bases and J dropped 9 bases, with 13 bases sitting between them. Per the germline V gene, CDR1 is LNHNV and CDR2 is YYDKDF (reference sequence). This CDR3 has 13 amino acids. This CDR3 reads CATSRSPGRRYTF. The CDR3 DNA follows: TGTGCCACCAGCAGATCCCCAGGGAGGCGCTACACCTTC.

The CDR3 region is CASSQKGAGTGELFF. CDR3 nucleotides: TGTGCCAGCAGCCAAAAGGGGGCGGGCACCGGGGAGCTGTTTTTT. The chain recombines TRBV3-1 (or the pseudogene TRBV3-2) with TRBJ2-2, with 7 bases identical to TRBD1. Germline values: CDR1 LGHDT, CDR2 YNNKEL (reference sequence). Trimming at V came to 2 bases and at J to 4 bases, leaving 4 bases not matched to a gene. The CDR3 spans 15 residues.

The V gene is TRBV3-1 (or the pseudogene TRBV3-2), the J gene TRBJ2-2; D remains unclear. The CDR3 loop spans 14 amino acids. Germline-derived CDR1 and CDR2 are LGHDT and YNNKEL (reference sequence). V was clipped by 4 bases and J by 6 bases, with 12 bases between them. CDR3 nucleotides: TGTGCCAGCAGCCCGATTGAAATTTCCGGGGAGCTGTTTTTT. Encoded protein: CASSPIEISGELFF.

This rearrangement joins TRBV7-2 to TRBJ2-3; D remains unclear. V lost 5 bases, J lost 2 bases, and 8 bases lay in between. The CDR3 has 13 residues. Germline CDR1 SGHTA, CDR2 FQGNSA. The DNA for the CDR3 is TGTGCCAGCAGCGAATACTTCACAGATACGCAGTATTTT. Translating it yields CASSEYFTDTQYF.

This clone was seen a handful of times. The rearrangement joins TRBV3-1 (or the pseudogene TRBV3-2) to TRBJ1-5; D is unresolved. V lost 2 bases to trimming and J lost 7 bases, with 9 bases between them. Germline V gene sequence: CDR1 LGHDT, CDR2 YNNKEL (reference sequence). The CDR3 sequence is 13 residues long. DNA of the CDR3: TGTGCCAGCAGCCAAACAGAGAGCCAGCCCCAGCATTTT. Its protein is CASSQTESQPQHF.

The V call is TRBV19, the J call TRBJ1-4, with D uncertain. CDR3 length equals 15 residues. V dropped 4 bases and J dropped 8 bases, with 17 bases sitting between them. Germline V gives CDR1 LNHDA, CDR2 SQIVND (reference sequence). The CDR3 is CASSTGRVLYEKLFF. The CDR3 region has the DNA TGTGCCAGTAGTACAGGACGGGTGCTGTACGAAAAACTGTTTTTT.

The chain uses TRBV28 and TRBJ2-5, with 14 bases lining up with TRBD2. The CDR3 has 17 amino acids. Trimming took 6 bases from V and 4 from J; bases not matched to a gene: 10. Germline V gives CDR1 MDHEN, CDR2 SYDVKM. This CDR3 is CASSEGLAGVFGETQYF. CDR3 bases: TGTGCCAGCAGCGAGGGACTAGCGGGAGTGTTTGGAGAGACCCAGTACTTC. The full variable domain, in which reference TRBV28 and TRBJ2-5 provide the parts outside the CDR3, is DVKVTQSSRYLVKRTGEKVFLECVQDMDHENMFWYRQDPGLGLRLIYFSYDVKMKEKGDIPEGYSVSREKKERFSLILESASTNQTSMYLCASSEGLAGVFGETQYFGPGTRLLVL.

This clone was seen once. The chain combines TRBV19 with TRBJ2-7; 8 bases align to TRBD1. The CDR3 spans 14 residues. The germline CDR1 and CDR2 sequences are LNHDA and SQIVND (reference sequence). V shed 4 bases, J shed 2 bases, and the junction held 4 bases outside the gene matches. Written as DNA, the CDR3 is TGTGCCAGTAGTAAGACAGGGGCAACCTACGAGCAGTACTTC. Its protein product is CASSKTGATYEQYF.

This rearrangement joins TRBV30 to TRBJ1-3; D unresolved. CDR3 length equals 14 residues. Germline-derived CDR1 and CDR2 are GTSNPN and SVGIG (reference sequence). V was cut by 3 bases and J by 8 bases, with 17 bases left in between. The CDR3 loop is CAWSAVGFGDTIYF. CDR3 nucleotide sequence: TGTGCCTGGAGCGCAGTGGGGTTTGGTGACACCATATATTTT.

CDR3: CASSLPGPSNTIYF. CDR3 in DNA: TGTGCCAGCAGCTTACCGGGCCCTTCGAACACCATATATTTT. The genes are TRBV7-9 and TRBJ1-3; no definite D call. The CDR3 totals 14 residues. Germline lookup yields CDR1 SEHNR and CDR2 FQNEAQ (reference sequence). V lost 2 bases to trimming and J lost 7 bases, with 12 bases between them. Together with reference TRBV7-9 and TRBJ1-3, the CDR3 gives the full variable domain: DTGVSQNPRHKITKRGQNVTFRCDPISEHNRLYWYRQTLGQGPEFLTYFQNEAQLEKSRLLSDRFSAERPKGSFSTLEIQRTEQGDSAMYLCASSLPGPSNTIYFGEGSWLTVV.

The rearrangement joins TRBV19 to TRBJ1-5; unclear D gene. CDR1 and CDR2 from the germline V gene are LNHDA and SQIVND (reference sequence). This CDR3 has 16 amino acids. Trimming left V 4 bases short and J 5 bases short, with 18 bases between. Here the CDR3 DNA reads TGTGCCAGTAGTACCCCGAGTTTTGGATCTTATCAGCCCCAGCATTTT. Its translation: CASSTPSFGSYQPQHF.